A single TCR beta chain is shown here with its context. The antigen is undetermined. The sample comes from a study of STAT5B mutations in CD4+ large granular lymphocyte leukemia. Study-wide context: Among healthy controls, a particular HLA allele went with more CDR3 'QG' motifs.

General study points: TRBV06-family usage was enriched in top patient clones (8/27) versus controls (2/35). CD4-sorted patient repertoires seemed more clonal than healthy CD4+ repertoires.

The CDR3 totals 14 residues. CDR1 is GTSNPN and CDR2 is SVGIG in the germline V gene (reference sequence). Trimming pared 1 base from V and 2 bases from J, leaving 9 bases between. Repertoires were generated with immunoSEQ multiplex PCR, while TCRdb's copy carries only in-frame clones and drops some. The table lists under 40,000 clones, around 85% of them singletons, with 2% to 2.5% in the top ten. What was sequenced was CD4+ T cells from blood buffy coats. The J gene is TRBJ1-5, the V gene TRBV30; the D gene is possibly TRBD1 (5 bases). The receptor comes from a human donor in good health. The CDR3 DNA reads as TGTGCCTGGAGTGCGGTACAGGGCAATCAGCCCCAGCATTTT. Protein sequence: CAWSAVQGNQPQHF.